The T cell receptor beta chain described here comes from a study of T cell repertoires in cytomegalovirus infection. V lost 0 bases, J lost 2 bases, and 8 bases lay in between. Germline CDR1 MNHEY, CDR2 SVGAGI. CDR3 length: 16 amino acids. This clonotype was found a few times. In TCRdb, the reads were re-called with MiXCR into one record per CDR3 protein. The sample yields under 600,000 distinct CDR3 sequences, about 15% seen once. This TCR was recovered from a human donor in good health (CMV status not recorded). Some clones in this sample may be carry-over from other donors' samples. This chain connects TRBV6-5 to TRBJ1-6; D not resolved. The sequencing sample was made of CD8+ T cells from PBMCs. This CDR3 is CASSYSGSAYNSPLHF. CDR3 in DNA: TGTGCCAGCAGTTACTCAGGGAGCGCCTATAATTCACCCCTCCACTTT.